The 13 T cell receptor beta chains reported below all come from one sample, sequenced in a study of blood T cell repertoires in COVID-19. Assay: immunoSEQ multiplex PCR; the TCRdb copy retains only in-frame clones and omits some. Of around 320,000 clones detected, roughly nine tenths appear once; the ten largest clones hold more than 9.5%. The sample was peripheral blood. These receptors were taken from a woman between 25 and 40 years old with COVID-19, enrolled during active disease.

CDR3: CASSLILREPSRWNEQFF. DNA of the CDR3: TGTGCCAGCAGCTTAATCCTCCGGGAGCCATCCCGGTGGAATGAGCAGTTCTTC. The chain is built from TRBV7-6 and TRBJ2-1, with D possibly being TRBD2 (6 bases). The V and J ends lost 2 bases and 7 bases respectively, with 24 bases between them. Germline V gives CDR1 SGHVS, CDR2 FNYEAQ. There are 18 residues in the CDR3.

V is TRBV5-1 and J is TRBJ2-5, with 7 bases lining up with TRBD2. The V gene's germline CDR1 is SGHRS and CDR2 YFSETQ. The CDR3 is made up of 13 amino acids. Trimming took 2 bases from V and 3 from J; bases not matched to a gene: 1. CDR3 bases: TGCGCCAGCAGCTTTGGGAGGGAAGAGACCCAGTACTTC. This codes for CASSFGREETQYF.

This clone was seen a single time. The rearrangement joins TRBV3-1 (or the pseudogene TRBV3-2) to TRBJ2-7; the match to TRBD1 covers 7 bases. V was pared by 4 bases and J by 2 bases, with 5 bases of the junction left unmatched. Germline V CDR1 and CDR2: LGHDT, YNNKEL (reference sequence). The CDR3 length is 14 residues. The CDR3: CASSLQGDPYEQYF. CDR3 sequence (DNA): TGTGCCAGCAGCCTCCAGGGGGACCCCTACGAGCAGTACTTC.

The rearrangement joins TRBV7-6 to TRBJ2-5; 9 bases match TRBD2. Germline lookup yields CDR1 SGHVS and CDR2 FNYEAQ. V was pared by 5 bases and J by 4 bases, with 14 bases of the junction left unmatched. This CDR3 region has 17 residues. The CDR3 sequence is CASSLWGAGGPLETQYF. CDR3 in DNA: TGTGCCAGCAGCCTCTGGGGAGCGGGGGGCCCCTTAGAGACCCAGTACTTC.

This chain connects TRBV29-1 to TRBJ2-1; 9 nucleotides line up with TRBD2. V shed 3 bases and J 2 bases; nucleotides not matched to a gene: 2. This CDR3 comprises 14 residues. Looked up from germline, CDR1 is SQVTM and CDR2 is ANQGSEA. In nucleotides, the CDR3 is TGCAGCGTTGACGGCGGGGGGGCCTACAATGAGCAGTTCTTC. The encoded protein is CSVDGGGAYNEQFF.

The chain is built from TRBV7-9 and TRBJ1-5; D remains ambiguous. Deletions cut 1 base from V and 2 bases from J, with 9 bases between. Germline V lookup: CDR1 SEHNR, CDR2 FQNEAQ (reference sequence). The CDR3 length is 15 residues. The CDR3 is CASSLDGGGNQPQHF. The CDR3 nucleotides read TGTGCCAGCAGCTTAGATGGAGGTGGCAATCAGCCCCAGCATTTT.

The chain recombines TRBV24-1 with TRBJ2-1, with TRBD2 identical over 10 bases. Germline values: CDR1 KGHDR, CDR2 SFDVKD. Trimming at V came to 4 bases and at J to 7 bases, leaving 6 bases not matched to a gene. The CDR3 totals 15 residues. In DNA, the CDR3 is TGTGCCACCAGTGAGAGCGGGGGGGCTGTAAATGAGCAGTTCTTC. This gives the protein CATSESGGAVNEQFF.

The rearrangement uses TRBV2 and TRBJ1-2, with D perhaps matching TRBD1 (6 bases). Trimming took off 4 bases at V and 4 bases at J, with 10 bases between the two ends. CDR1 SNHLY and CDR2 FYNNEI come from the germline V gene. This CDR3 comprises 13 residues. For the CDR3, the DNA is TGTGCCAGCAGTGGGGGGCTGTCCTATGGCTACACCTTC. Translation gives CASSGGLSYGYTF.

V gene TRBV10-3 combines with J gene TRBJ2-1, with D possibly matching TRBD1 (6 bases). V was cut by 5 bases and J by 3 bases, with 14 bases left in between. This CDR3 comprises 15 residues. CDR1 and CDR2 (germline): ENHRY, SYGVKD. CDR3 amino acids: CAISPLRGNYNEQFF. CDR3 coding DNA: TGTGCCATCAGTCCTCTCAGGGGTAACTACAATGAGCAGTTCTTC.

V usage is TRBV5-4 and J usage is TRBJ1-2; 8 nucleotides agree with TRBD1. CDR1 SGHNT and CDR2 YYREEE come from the germline V gene (reference sequence). The ends lost 0 bases at V and 4 bases at J; junction bases unmatched: 2. There are 14 residues in the CDR3. CDR3 coding DNA: TGTGCCAGCAGCTTGGCCGGGACAGGCTATGGCTACACCTTC. Protein product: CASSLAGTGYGYTF.

The chain recombines TRBV19 with TRBJ1-5; D ambiguous. Germline loops: CDR1 LNHDA, CDR2 SQIVND (reference sequence). V lost 3 bases to trimming and J lost 2 bases, with 20 bases between them. This CDR3 spans 18 amino acids. The CDR3 loop reads CASSISARQTFGNQPQHF. CDR3 DNA: TGTGCCAGTAGTATTTCTGCTCGACAAACGTTTGGCAATCAGCCCCAGCATTTT.

The CDR3 spells CATSRGAGIYNNSPLHF. The CDR3 nucleotides read TGTGCCACCAGCAGAGGGGCAGGGATTTATAACAATTCACCCCTCCACTTT. The chain recombines TRBV15 with TRBJ1-6; D perhaps matches TRBD1 (5 bases). This CDR3 spans 17 amino acids. Trimming cost V 1 base and J 7 bases, with 17 bases left between them. Per germline, CDR1 LNHNV and CDR2 YYDKDF (reference sequence).

The rearrangement links TRBV28 to TRBJ1-1; D may be TRBD1 (6 bases). Germline lookup yields CDR1 MDHEN and CDR2 SYDVKM. The length of the CDR3 is 15 residues. Between the trimmed V and J ends, which lost 3 bases and 3 bases, there was a span of 14 bases. CDR3 amino acids: CASSFLRGEYTEAFF. As DNA, the CDR3 is TGTGCCAGCAGTTTCCTCAGGGGAGAGTACACTGAAGCTTTCTTT.